This T cell receptor beta chain came from a study of cytomegalovirus exposure and HLA in healthy donors. Study information: The 120 or so validation repertoires, a later analysis reported, used the same platform as the 666 first-cohort repertoires.

Using immunoSEQ multiplex PCR, the repertoire was profiled, and TCRdb retains in-frame clones only, with some absent. The sample lists approximately 190,000 clones; 75% to 85% were seen once. Study outcomes and limitations: Reports showed the classifier diagnosing cytomegalovirus status with high specificity and sensitivity. A few chains linked to CMV were shown in vitro to be specific for CMV antigens. Some TCR beta chains (over 150 of them) were listed as cytomegalovirus-associated.

The sample holds a few counts of this clone. The antigen remains unidentified. This specimen includes other DNA sequences encoding the same CDR3. The length of the CDR3 is 13 residues. Germline-derived CDR1 and CDR2 are KGHSH and LQKENI. V was pared by 0 bases and J by 3 bases, with 4 bases between. The sequenced sample was PBMCs. The chain is built from TRBV18 and TRBJ2-3, with unresolved D. The receptor was isolated from a woman between 25 and 40 years old in good health and CMV-seropositive. The CDR3 region has the DNA TGTGCCAGCTCACCACCGAGTACAGATACGCAGTATTTT. Its translation: CASSPPSTDTQYF.